This T cell receptor (beta chain) was found in a study of CD8 T cells in Susac syndrome. About this clonotype itself: Its antigen is unknown.

Random hexamers served to reverse transcribe roughly 0.5 to 1 ug RNA. TCR beta CDR3 was amplified by immunoSEQ multiplex PCR. This amplification extended across 54 Vbeta and 13 Jbeta segments. Each CDR3 protein gets one entry after TCRdb re-called the immunoSEQ multiplex PCR reads with MiXCR. Of roughly 190,000 distinct CDR3 sequences listed, 75% to 95% are singletons. Study-wide findings and caveats: CD4+ T cell repertoires in Susac syndrome exhibited no evidence of clonal expansion.

Germline V gene sequence: CDR1 MNHEY, CDR2 SVGAGI. Trimming pared 6 bases from V and 3 bases from J, leaving 9 bases between. CDR3 length: 13 amino acids. The rearrangement links TRBV6-5 to TRBJ1-5, with D hard to call. This sequence was found in a human donor with Susac syndrome. Specimen: CD4+ T cells from PBMCs. The DNA of the CDR3 is TGTGCCAGCAGAAAATACACCAATCAGCCCCAGCATTTT. Its translation is CASRKYTNQPQHF.